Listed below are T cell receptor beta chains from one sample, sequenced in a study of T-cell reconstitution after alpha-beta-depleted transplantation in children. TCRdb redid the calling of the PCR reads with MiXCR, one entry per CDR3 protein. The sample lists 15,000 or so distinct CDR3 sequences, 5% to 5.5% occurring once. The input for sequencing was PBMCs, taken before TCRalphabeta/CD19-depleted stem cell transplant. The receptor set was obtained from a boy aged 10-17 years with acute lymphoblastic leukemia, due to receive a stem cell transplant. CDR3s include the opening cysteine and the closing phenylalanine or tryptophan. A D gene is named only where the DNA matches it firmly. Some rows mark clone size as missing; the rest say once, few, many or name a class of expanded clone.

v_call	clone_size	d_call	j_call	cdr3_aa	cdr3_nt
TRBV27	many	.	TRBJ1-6	CASSSMGHYNSPLHF	TGTGCCAGCAGCTCCATGGGACACTATAATTCACCCCTCCACTTT
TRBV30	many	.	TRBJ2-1	CAWNDGYNEQFF	TGTGCCTGGAACGACGGCTACAATGAGCAGTTCTTC
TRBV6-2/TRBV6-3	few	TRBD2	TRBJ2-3	CASSSGTRSTDTQYF	TGTGCCAGCAGTTCAGGGACTAGGAGCACAGATACGCAGTATTTT
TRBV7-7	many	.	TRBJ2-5	CASSLIGRGETQYF	TGTGCCAGCAGCTTAATCGGTAGGGGAGAGACCCAGTACTTC
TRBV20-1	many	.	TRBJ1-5	CSARDSSALQHF	TGCAGTGCTAGAGATAGTTCGGCACTTCAGCATTTT
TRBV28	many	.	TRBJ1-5	CASSSTRLLQRSNQPQHF	TGTGCCAGCAGTTCCACCAGACTTCTCCAGCGATCCAATCAGCCCCAGCATTTT
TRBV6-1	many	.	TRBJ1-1	CASSEWGTEAFF	TGTGCCAGCAGTGAATGGGGCACTGAAGCTTTCTTT
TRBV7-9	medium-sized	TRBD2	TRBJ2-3	CASSLVLAGADTQYF	TGTGCCAGCAGCTTAGTACTAGCGGGAGCGGATACGCAGTATTTT
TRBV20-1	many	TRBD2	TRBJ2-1	CSTQRGGSYNEQFF	TGCAGCACGCAACGGGGGGGCTCCTACAATGAGCAGTTCTTC
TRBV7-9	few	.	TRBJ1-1	CASSLGGQAGPFF	TGTGCCAGCAGCTTAGGTGGGCAGGCCGGGCCTTTCTTT
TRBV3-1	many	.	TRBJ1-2	CASSQLGGEFYGYTF	TGTGCCAGCAGCCAACTAGGGGGGGAGTTCTATGGCTACACCTTC
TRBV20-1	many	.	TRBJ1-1	CSARDGRDFTEAFF	TGCAGTGCTAGAGATGGTCGGGATTTCACTGAAGCTTTCTTT
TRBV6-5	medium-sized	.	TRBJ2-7	CASSPLRDFYEQYF	TGTGCCAGCAGTCCCTTAAGGGACTTCTACGAGCAGTACTTC
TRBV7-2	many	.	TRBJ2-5	CASSPPGRVETQYF	TGTGCCAGCAGCCCCCCGGGGCGAGTAGAGACCCAGTACTTC
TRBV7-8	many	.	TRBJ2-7	CASSPGRIFYEQYF	TGTGCCAGCAGCCCCGGACGTATCTTCTACGAGCAGTACTTC
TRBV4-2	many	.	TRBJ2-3	CASRAFTLSTDTQYF	TGTGCCAGCAGGGCCTTTACCCTTAGCACAGATACGCAGTATTTT
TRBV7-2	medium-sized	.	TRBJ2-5	CASSHPTGETQYF	TGTGCCAGCAGCCACCCGACAGGAGAGACCCAGTACTTC
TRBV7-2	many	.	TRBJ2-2	CASSSTPVLGLGELFF	TGTGCCAGCAGCTCTACACCGGTCCTAGGGCTCGGGGAGCTGTTTTTT
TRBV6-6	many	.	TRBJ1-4	CASSYSLGEKLFF	TGTGCCAGCAGTTACTCGTTGGGAGAAAAACTGTTTTTT
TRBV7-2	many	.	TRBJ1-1	CASSPAVGRSWAFF	TGTGCCAGCAGCCCAGCCGTTGGACGTTCATGGGCTTTCTTT
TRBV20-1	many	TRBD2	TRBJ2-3	CSARRWTSGNRDTQYF	TGCAGTGCTAGGAGATGGACTAGCGGAAACCGGGATACGCAGTATTTT
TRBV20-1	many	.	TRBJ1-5	CSARPDRRNQPQHF	TGCAGTGCTAGACCCGACCGTAGGAATCAGCCCCAGCATTTT
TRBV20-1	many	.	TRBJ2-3	CSASASDTQYF	TGCAGTGCTAGCGCGTCAGATACGCAGTATTTT
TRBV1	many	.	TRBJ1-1	CTSSLPGPENTEAFF	TGCACCAGCAGCCTGCCAGGCCCGGAGAACACTGAAGCTTTCTTT
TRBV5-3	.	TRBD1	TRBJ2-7	CAMSPGRTGLSEQYF	TGTGCCATGAGCCCTGGGCGGACAGGGCTTTCCGAGCAGTACTTC
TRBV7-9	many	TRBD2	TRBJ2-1	CASSSAGVAGGYNEQFF	TGTGCCAGCAGCTCCGCCGGCGTAGCGGGGGGGTACAATGAGCAGTTCTTC
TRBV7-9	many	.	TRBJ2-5	CASSYPGLAETQYF	TGTGCCAGCAGCTACCCCGGGCTGGCGGAGACCCAGTACTTC
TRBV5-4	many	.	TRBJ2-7	CASSLTGPSSYEQYF	TGTGCCAGCAGCTTGACAGGTCCTTCCTCCTACGAGCAGTACTTC
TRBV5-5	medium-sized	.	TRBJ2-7	CASSLFGASLLTEQYF	TGTGCCAGCAGCTTGTTCGGGGCCTCACTGCTCACCGAGCAGTACTTC
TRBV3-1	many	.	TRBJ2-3	CASSPGVGTDTQYF	TGTGCCAGCAGCCCAGGGGTAGGCACAGATACGCAGTATTTT
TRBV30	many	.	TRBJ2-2	CAWSSPHRAGTGELFF	TGTGCCTGGAGTTCACCCCACAGGGCGGGCACCGGGGAGCTGTTTTTT